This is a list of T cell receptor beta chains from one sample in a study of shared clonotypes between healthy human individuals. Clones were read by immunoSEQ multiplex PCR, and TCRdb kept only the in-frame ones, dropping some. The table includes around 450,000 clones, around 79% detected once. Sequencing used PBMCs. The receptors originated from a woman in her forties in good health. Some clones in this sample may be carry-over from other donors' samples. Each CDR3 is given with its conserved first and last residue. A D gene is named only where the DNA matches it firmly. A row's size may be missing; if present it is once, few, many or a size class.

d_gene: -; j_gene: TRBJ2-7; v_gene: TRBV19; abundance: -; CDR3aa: CASNNRGNYEQYF; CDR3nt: TGTGCCAGTAATAATCGGGGGAACTACGAGCAGTACTTC
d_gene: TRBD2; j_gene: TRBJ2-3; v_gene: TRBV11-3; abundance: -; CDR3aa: CASSEGTSGITDTQYF; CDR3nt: TGTGCCAGCAGCGAGGGGACTAGCGGGATCACAGATACGCAGTATTTT
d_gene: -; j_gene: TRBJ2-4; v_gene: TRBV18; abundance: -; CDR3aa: CASSPSLSRTAAAF; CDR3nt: TGTGCCAGCTCACCAAGTCTATCCAGGACGGCGGCGGCCTTC
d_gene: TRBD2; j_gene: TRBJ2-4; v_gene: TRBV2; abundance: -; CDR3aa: CASSEKGLADGTIQYF; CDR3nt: TGTGCCAGCAGTGAGAAAGGACTAGCGGATGGAACCATTCAGTACTTC
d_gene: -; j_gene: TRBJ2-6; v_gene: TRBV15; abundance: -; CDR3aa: CATSRDQSSGANVLTF; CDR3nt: TGTGCCACCAGCAGAGATCAGAGCTCTGGGGCCAACGTCCTGACTTTC
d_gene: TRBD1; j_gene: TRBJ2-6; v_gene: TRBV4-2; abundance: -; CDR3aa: CASSQATGAGANVLTF; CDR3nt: TGTGCCAGCAGCCAAGCCACAGGGGCTGGGGCCAACGTCCTGACTTTC
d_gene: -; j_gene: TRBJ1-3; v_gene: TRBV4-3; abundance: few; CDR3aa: CASSQDSSGNTIYF; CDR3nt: TGCGCCAGCAGCCAAGACAGCTCTGGAAACACCATATATTTT
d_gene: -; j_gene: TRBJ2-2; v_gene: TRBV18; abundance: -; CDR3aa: CASSASKGSGTGELFF; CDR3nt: TGTGCCAGCTCAGCGTCCAAGGGGTCGGGCACCGGGGAGCTGTTTTTT
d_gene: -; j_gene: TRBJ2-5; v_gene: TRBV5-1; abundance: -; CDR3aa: CASSRDGETQYF; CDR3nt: TGCGCCAGCAGCCGAGATGGGGAGACCCAGTACTTC
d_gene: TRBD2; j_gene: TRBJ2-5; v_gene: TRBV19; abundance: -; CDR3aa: CASYFGLAGVVETQYF; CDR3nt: TGTGCCAGTTACTTTGGACTAGCGGGAGTTGTGGAGACCCAGTACTTC
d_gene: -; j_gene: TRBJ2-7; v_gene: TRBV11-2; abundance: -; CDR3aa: CASSLDLSPSMMIYF; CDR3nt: TGTGCCAGCAGCTTAGATCTAAGCCCTAGCATGATGATATACTTC
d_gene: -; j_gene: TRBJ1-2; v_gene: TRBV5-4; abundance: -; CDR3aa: CASSLVGGQAVYGYTF; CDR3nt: TGTGCCAGCAGCTTGGTAGGTGGCCAAGCGGTCTATGGCTACACCTTC
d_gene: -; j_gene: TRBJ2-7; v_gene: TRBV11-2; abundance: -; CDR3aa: CASSLTSGIYEGQYF; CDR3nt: TGTGCCAGCAGCTTAACTTCGGGGATCTACGAGGGGCAGTACTTC
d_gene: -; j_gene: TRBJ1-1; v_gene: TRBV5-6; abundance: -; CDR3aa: CASSRGSAPTEAFF; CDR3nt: TGTGCCAGCAGCCGTGGTTCGGCACCTACTGAAGCTTTCTTT
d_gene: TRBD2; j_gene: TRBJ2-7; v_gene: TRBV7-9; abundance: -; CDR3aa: CASSLVGLAGDF; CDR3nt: TGTGCCAGCAGCTTAGTTGGACTAGCGGGTGACTTC
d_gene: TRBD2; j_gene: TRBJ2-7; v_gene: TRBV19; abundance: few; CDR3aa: CASSADRTSGRVYEQYF; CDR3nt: TGTGCCAGTAGTGCTGACCGGACTAGCGGGAGGGTTTACGAGCAGTACTTC
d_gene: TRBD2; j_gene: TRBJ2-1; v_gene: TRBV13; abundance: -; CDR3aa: CASSTTSGGPYNEQFF; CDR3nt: TGTGCCAGCAGCACGACTAGCGGGGGCCCCTACAATGAGCAGTTCTTC
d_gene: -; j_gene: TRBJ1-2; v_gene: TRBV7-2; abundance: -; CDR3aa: CASSPPTRAYGYTF; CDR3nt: TGTGCCAGCAGCCCGCCCACACGGGCCTATGGCTACACCTTC
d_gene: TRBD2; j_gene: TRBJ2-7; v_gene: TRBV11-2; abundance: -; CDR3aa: CASSFTSGVSYEQYF; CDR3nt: TGTGCCAGCAGCTTCACTAGCGGGGTCTCCTACGAGCAGTACTTC
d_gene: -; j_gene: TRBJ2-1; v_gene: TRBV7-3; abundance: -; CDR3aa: CASRSLGSSYNEQFF; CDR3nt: TGTGCCAGCCGTTCTCTAGGGAGCTCCTACAATGAGCAGTTCTTC
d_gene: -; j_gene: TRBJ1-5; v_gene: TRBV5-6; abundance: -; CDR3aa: CASSLGGPRGQPQHF; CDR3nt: TGTGCCAGCAGCTTGGGGGGGCCACGGGGTCAGCCCCAGCATTTT
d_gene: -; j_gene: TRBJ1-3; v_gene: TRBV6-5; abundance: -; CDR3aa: CASSQGRASGNTIYF; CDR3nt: TGTGCCAGCAGTCAGGGACGAGCCTCTGGAAACACCATATATTTT
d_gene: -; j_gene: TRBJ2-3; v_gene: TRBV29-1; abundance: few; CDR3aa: CSVGTGESTDTQYF; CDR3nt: TGCAGCGTTGGTACGGGAGAATCGACAGATACGCAGTATTTT
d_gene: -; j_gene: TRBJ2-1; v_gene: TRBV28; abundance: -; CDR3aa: CASSLGTHYNEQFF; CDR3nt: TGTGCCAGCAGTTTGGGGACCCACTACAATGAGCAGTTCTTC
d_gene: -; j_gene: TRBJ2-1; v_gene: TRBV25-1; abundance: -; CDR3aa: CASSDHPLGNEQFF; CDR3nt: TGTGCCAGCAGTGACCACCCTCTCGGCAATGAGCAGTTCTTC
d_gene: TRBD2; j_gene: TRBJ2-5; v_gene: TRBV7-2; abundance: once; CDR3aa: CASSSSGLAGVETQYF; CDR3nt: TGTGCCAGCAGCTCTTCAGGACTAGCGGGAGTGGAGACCCAGTACTTC
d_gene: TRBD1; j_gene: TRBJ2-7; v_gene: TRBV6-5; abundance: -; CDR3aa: CASSSRTGGYEQYF; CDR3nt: TGTGCCAGCAGTTCCCGGACAGGGGGCTACGAGCAGTACTTC
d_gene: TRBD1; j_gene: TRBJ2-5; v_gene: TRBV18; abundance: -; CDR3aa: CASSPGQGGETQYF; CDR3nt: TGTGCCAGCTCACCGGGACAGGGAGGAGAGACCCAGTACTTC
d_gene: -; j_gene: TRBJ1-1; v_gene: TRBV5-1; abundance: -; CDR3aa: CASSLGGLNTEAFF; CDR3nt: TGCGCCAGCAGCTTGGGGGGTCTGAACACTGAAGCTTTCTTT
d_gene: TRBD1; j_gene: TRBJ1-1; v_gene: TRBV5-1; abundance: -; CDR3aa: CASSPGTGNTEAFF; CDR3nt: TGCGCCAGCAGCCCGGGGACAGGGAACACTGAAGCTTTCTTT
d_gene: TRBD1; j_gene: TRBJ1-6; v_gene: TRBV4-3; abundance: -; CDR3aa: CASSLTGTGDDNSPLHF; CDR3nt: TGCGCCAGCAGCCTCACCGGGACAGGGGATGATAATTCACCCCTCCACTTT
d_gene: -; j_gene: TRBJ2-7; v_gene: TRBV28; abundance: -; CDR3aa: CASSASSYEQYF; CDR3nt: TGTGCCAGCAGTGCAAGCTCCTACGAGCAGTACTTC
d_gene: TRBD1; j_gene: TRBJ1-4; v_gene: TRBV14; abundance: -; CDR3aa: CASSQDIQGEKLFF; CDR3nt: TGTGCCAGCAGCCAAGATATACAGGGGGAAAAACTGTTTTTT
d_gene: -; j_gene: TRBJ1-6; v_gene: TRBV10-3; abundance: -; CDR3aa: CACGSNNSPLHF; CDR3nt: TGTGCCTGCGGGTCAAATAATTCACCCCTCCACTTT
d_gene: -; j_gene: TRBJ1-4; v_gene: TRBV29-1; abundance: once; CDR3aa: CSVGSATNEKLFF; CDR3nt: TGCAGCGTTGGCTCAGCAACTAATGAAAAACTGTTTTTT
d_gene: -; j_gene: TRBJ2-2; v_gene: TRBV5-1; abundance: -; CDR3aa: CASSLSRGQTGELFF; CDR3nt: TGCGCCAGCAGCTTGAGCCGGGGGCAAACCGGGGAGCTGTTTTTT
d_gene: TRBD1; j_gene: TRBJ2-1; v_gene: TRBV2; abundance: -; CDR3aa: CASTGQGAVEQFF; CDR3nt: TGTGCCAGCACGGGACAGGGGGCTGTTGAGCAGTTCTTC
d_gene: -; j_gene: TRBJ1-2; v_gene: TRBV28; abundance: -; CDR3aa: CATCPPNYGYTF; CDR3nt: TGTGCCACCTGCCCCCCTAACTATGGCTACACCTTC
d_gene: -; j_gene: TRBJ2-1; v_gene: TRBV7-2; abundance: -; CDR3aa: CASSLRDTYNEQFF; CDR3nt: TGTGCCAGCAGCTTAAGGGACACTTACAATGAGCAGTTCTTC
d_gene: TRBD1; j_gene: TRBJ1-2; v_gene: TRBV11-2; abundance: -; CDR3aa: CASSMTGRSVYGYTF; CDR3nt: TGTGCCAGCAGCATGACAGGGCGGTCTGTCTATGGCTACACCTTC
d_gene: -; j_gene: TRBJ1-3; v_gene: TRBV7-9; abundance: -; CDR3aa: CASSFPGNTIYF; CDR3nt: TGTGCCAGCAGCTTTCCTGGAAACACCATATATTTT
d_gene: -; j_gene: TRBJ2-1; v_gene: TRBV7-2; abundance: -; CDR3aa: CASSLRASETFNNEQFF; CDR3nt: TGTGCCAGCAGCCTTCGGGCTAGCGAGACCTTTAACAATGAGCAGTTCTTC
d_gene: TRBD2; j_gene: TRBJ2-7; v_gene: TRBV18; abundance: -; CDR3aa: CASSPRLAGGDEQYF; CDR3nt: TGTGCCAGCTCACCTCGACTAGCGGGAGGGGACGAGCAGTACTTC
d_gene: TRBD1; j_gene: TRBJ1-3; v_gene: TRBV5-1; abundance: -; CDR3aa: CASSPGQFSGNTIYF; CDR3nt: TGCGCCAGCAGCCCGGGACAGTTCTCTGGAAACACCATATATTTT
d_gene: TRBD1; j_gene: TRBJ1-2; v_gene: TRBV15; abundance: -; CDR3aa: CATSRAGTGVLEGYTF; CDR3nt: TGTGCCACCAGCAGAGCCGGGACAGGGGTCTTGGAGGGCTACACCTTC
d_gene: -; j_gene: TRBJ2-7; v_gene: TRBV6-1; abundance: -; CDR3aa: CASSEGYEQYF; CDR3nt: TGTGCCAGCAGTGAAGGCTACGAGCAGTACTTC
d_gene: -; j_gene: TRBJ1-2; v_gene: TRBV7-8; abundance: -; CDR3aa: CASSLQGNPGYTF; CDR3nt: TGTGCCAGCAGCCTACAGGGTAATCCTGGCTACACCTTC
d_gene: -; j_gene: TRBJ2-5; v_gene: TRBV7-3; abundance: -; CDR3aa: CASSLYLGGKETQYF; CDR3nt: TGTGCCAGCAGCCTCTACCTCGGCGGGAAGGAGACCCAGTACTTC
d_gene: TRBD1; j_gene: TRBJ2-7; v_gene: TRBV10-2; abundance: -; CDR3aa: CASSEGTGSYEQYF; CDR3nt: TGCGCCAGCAGTGAAGGGACAGGGTCCTACGAGCAGTACTTC
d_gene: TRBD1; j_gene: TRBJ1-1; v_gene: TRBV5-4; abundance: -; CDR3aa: CASSWGQGDTEAFF; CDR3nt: TGTGCCAGCAGCTGGGGACAGGGAGACACTGAAGCTTTCTTT
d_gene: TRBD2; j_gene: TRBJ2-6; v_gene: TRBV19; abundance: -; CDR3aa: CASSTLAGATGANVLTF; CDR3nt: TGTGCCAGTAGTACCTTAGCGGGAGCTACTGGGGCCAACGTCCTGACTTTC
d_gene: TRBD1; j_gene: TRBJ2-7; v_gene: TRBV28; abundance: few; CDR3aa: CASSAPRQGASYEQYF; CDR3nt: TGTGCCAGCAGTGCCCCCCGACAGGGGGCCTCCTACGAGCAGTACTTC
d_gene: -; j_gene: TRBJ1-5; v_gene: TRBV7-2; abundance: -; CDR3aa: CASSLKFSNQPQHF; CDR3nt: TGTGCCAGCAGCTTAAAGTTTAGCAATCAGCCCCAGCATTTT
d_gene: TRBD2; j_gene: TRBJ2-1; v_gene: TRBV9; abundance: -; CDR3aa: CASSPWGLADEQFF; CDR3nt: TGTGCCAGCAGCCCTTGGGGACTAGCGGATGAGCAGTTCTTC
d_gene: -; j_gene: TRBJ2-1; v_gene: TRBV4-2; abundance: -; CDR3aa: CASSQEEGQAYNEQFF; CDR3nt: TGTGCCAGCAGCCAAGAGGAGGGTCAAGCCTACAATGAGCAGTTCTTC
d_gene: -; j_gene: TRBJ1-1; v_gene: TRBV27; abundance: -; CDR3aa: CVSRMGSNTEAFF; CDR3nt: TGTGTCAGCAGGATGGGATCGAACACTGAAGCTTTCTTT
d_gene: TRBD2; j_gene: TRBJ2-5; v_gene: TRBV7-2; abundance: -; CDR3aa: CASSLLGRTRPTQYF; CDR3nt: TGTGCCAGCAGCTTACTCGGGAGGACCCGGCCGACCCAGTACTTC
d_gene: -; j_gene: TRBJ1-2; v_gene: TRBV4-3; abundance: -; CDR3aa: CASSQEAYGYGYTF; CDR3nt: TGCGCCAGCAGCCAAGAGGCGTATGGCTATGGCTACACCTTC
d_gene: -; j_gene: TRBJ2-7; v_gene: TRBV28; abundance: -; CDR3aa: CASSALSASSLYEQYF; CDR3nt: TGTGCCAGCAGCGCCCTATCGGCTAGCAGTCTCTACGAGCAGTACTTC
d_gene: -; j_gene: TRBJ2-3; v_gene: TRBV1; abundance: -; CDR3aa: CTSSQVVAGGTDTQYF; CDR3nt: -